This TCR beta chain was captured by sequencing in a study of T-cell memory formation after mild COVID-19. The germline V and J ends were trimmed by 0 bases and 1 base, with 6 bases remaining between them. The CDR3 totals 14 residues. CDR1 and CDR2 from the germline V gene are MNHEY and SVGAGI. UMIs and sample barcodes were carried by the TCR alpha and TCR beta cDNA libraries that 5'RACE produced using constant-segment primers. TCRdb re-called the 5' RACE reads with MiXCR, one entry per CDR3 protein. The data show roughly 140,000 distinct CDR3 sequences, with 13% to 15% seen just once and more than 25% held by the top ten. A word on this clonotype: As yet, its antigen is unknown.

Regarding the study as a whole: Among clones peaking at day 37 in the second wave, SARS-CoV-2 specificity remained unconfirmed. In pre-infection memory, a portion of responding clones appeared, which suggested that cross-reactive memory joined.

The chain has TRBV6-5 and TRBJ1-1; no reliable D call. The sequence was obtained from an adult woman who had mild COVID-19 (a few samples of this study predate the infection). Cell type and time point are not known. The sequenced sample consisted of PBMCs or a T cell subset sorted from them (not recorded which). CDR3 bases: TGTGCCAGCAGTTACTCTGGGTGGAACACTGAAGCTTTCTTT. Translated, it gives CASSYSGWNTEAFF.